This T cell receptor (beta chain) was obtained from a study of identical twins. General study findings and limits: Surplus twin overlap in beta out-of-frame sequences was less pronounced. Part of the zero-insertion signal could reflect confounding by invariant MAIT and iNKT cells.

The CDR3 consists of 12 residues. Per germline, CDR1 DFQATT and CDR2 SNEGSKA (reference sequence). V was clipped by 6 bases and J by 9 bases, with 12 bases between them. A note on this clonotype: The antigen is not known.

Template switching, a step in the protocol, added a universal primer site, and cDNA carried unique molecular identifiers. Each CDR3 protein gets one entry after TCRdb re-called the 5' RACE reads with MiXCR. The sample shows 1.5 million to 2 million distinct CDR3 sequences, less than 35% of them seen only once. The chain recombines TRBV20-1 with TRBJ1-6; D not certain. The sample taken for sequencing was cord blood. The source of this sequence is a newborn girl in good health. The CDR3 protein is CSARQQRSPLHF. The CDR3 region has the DNA TGCAGTGCGAGACAACAGCGTTCACCCCTCCACTTT.